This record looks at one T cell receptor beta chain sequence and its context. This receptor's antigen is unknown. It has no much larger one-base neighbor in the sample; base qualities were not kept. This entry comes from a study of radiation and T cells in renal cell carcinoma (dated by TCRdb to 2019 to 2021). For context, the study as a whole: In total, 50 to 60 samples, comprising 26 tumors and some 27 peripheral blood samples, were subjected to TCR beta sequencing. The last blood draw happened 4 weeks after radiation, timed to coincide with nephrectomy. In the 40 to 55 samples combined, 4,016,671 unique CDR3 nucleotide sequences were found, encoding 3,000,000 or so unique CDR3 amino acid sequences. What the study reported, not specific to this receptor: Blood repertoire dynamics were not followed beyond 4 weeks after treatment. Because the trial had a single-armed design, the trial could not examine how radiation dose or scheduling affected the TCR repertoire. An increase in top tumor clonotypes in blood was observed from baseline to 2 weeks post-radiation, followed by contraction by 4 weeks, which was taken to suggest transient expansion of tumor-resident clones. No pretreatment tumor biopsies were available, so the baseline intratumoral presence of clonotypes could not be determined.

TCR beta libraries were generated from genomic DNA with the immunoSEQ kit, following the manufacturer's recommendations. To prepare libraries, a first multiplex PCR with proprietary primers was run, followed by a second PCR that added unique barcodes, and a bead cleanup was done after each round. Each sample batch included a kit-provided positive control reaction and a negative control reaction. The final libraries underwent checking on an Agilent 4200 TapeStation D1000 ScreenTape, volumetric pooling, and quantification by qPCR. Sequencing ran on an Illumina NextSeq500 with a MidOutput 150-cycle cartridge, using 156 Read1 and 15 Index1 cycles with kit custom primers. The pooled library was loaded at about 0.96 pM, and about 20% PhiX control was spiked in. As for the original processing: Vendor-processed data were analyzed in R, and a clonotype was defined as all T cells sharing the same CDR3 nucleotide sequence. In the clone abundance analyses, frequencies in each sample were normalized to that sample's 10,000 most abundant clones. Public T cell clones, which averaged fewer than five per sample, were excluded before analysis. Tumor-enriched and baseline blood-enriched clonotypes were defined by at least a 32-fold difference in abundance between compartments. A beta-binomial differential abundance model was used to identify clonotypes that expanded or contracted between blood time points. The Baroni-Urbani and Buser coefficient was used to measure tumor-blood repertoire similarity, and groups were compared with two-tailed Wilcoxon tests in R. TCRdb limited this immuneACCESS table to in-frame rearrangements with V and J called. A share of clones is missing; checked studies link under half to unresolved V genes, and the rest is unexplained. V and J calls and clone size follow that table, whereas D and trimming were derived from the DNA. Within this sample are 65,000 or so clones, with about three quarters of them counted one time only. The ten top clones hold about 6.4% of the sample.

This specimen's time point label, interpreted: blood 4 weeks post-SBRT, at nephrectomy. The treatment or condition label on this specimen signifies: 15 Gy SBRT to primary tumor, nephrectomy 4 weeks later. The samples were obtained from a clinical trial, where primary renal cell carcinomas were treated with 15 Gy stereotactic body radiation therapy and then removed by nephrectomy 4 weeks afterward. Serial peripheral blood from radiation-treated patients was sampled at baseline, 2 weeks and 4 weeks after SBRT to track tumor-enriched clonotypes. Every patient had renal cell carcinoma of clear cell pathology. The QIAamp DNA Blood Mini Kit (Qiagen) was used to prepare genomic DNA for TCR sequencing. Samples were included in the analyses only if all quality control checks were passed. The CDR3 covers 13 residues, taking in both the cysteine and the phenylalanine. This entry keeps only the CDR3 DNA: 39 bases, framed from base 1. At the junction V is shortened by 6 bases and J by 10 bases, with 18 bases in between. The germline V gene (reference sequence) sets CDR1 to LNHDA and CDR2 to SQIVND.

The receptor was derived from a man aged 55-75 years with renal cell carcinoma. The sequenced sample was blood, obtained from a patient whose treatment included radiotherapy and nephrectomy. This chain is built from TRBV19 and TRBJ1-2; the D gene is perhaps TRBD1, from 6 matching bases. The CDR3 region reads CASSDRFHHDYTF. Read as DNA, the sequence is TGTGCCAGTAGCGACAGGTTCCATCACGACTACACCTTC. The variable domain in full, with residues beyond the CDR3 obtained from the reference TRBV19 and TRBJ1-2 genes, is DGGITQSPKYLFRKEGQNVTLSCEQNLNHDAMYWYRQDPGQGLRLIYYSQIVNDFQKGDIAEGYSVSREKKESFPLTVTSAQKNPTAFYLCASSDRFHHDYTFGSGTRLTVV.